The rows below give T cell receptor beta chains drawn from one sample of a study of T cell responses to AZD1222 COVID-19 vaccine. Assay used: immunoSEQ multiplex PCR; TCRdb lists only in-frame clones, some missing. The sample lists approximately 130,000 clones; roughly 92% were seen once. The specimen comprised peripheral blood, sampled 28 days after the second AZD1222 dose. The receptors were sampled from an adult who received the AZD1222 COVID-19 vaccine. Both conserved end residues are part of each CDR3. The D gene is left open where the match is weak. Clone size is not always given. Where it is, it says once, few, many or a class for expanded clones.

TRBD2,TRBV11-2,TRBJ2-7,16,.,CASSSGRAVVYYEQYF,TGTGCCAGCAGCTCGGGGAGGGCCGTAGTCTACTACGAGCAGTACTTC
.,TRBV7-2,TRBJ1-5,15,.,CASSLGGESNQPQHF,TGTGCCAGCAGCTTAGGTGGGGAGAGCAATCAGCCCCAGCATTTT
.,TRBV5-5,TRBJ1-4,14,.,CASSWGRDSEKLFF,TGTGCCAGCAGCTGGGGGAGGGATAGTGAAAAACTGTTTTTT
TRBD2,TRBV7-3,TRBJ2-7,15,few,CASSRLAGFTYEQYF,TGTGCCAGCAGCAGATTAGCGGGGTTTACCTACGAGCAGTACTTC
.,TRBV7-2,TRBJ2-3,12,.,CASSLLGDTQYF,TGTGCCAGCAGCTTACTTGGAGATACGCAGTATTTT
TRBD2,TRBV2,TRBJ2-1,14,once,CASSGLAGWGEQFF,TGTGCCAGCAGTGGGCTAGCGGGATGGGGTGAGCAGTTCTTC
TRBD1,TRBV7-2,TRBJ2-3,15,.,CASSDRGRLTDTQYF,TGTGCCAGCAGCGACAGGGGTCGCCTCACAGATACGCAGTATTTT
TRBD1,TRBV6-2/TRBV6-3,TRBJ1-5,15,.,CASSYGRGGNQPQHF,TGTGCCAGCAGTTACGGCAGGGGGGGAAATCAGCCCCAGCATTTT
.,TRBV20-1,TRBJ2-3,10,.,CRATGSAQYF,TGCAGGGCTACTGGGTCGGCGCAGTATTTT
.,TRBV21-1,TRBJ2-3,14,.,CASNSADSTDTQYF,TGTGCCAGCAATTCTGCGGATAGCACAGATACGCAGTATTTT
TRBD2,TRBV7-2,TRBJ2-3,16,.,CASSLLADMGTDTQYF,TGTGCCAGCAGCTTACTAGCGGATATGGGCACAGATACGCAGTATTTT
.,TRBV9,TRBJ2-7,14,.,CASSVASHSYEQYF,TGTGCCAGCAGCGTAGCGTCCCACTCCTACGAGCAGTACTTC
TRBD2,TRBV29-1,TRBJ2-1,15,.,CSVELAGKKWNEQFF,TGCAGCGTTGAACTAGCGGGGAAGAAGTGGAATGAGCAGTTCTTC
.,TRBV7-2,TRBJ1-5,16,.,CASSSTGTTIYQPQHF,TGTGCCAGCAGCTCCACCGGGACAACAATCTATCAGCCCCAGCATTTT
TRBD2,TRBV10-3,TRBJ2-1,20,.,CAISDPPGTSGRGAGNEQFF,TGTGCCATCAGTGATCCACCGGGCACTAGCGGGAGAGGGGCGGGCAATGAGCAGTTCTTC
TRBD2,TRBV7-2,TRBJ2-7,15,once,CASSLPGGPIYEQYF,TGTGCCAGCAGCTTACCGGGAGGGCCTATCTACGAGCAGTACTTC
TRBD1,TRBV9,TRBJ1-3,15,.,CASSAPTGAGNTIYF,TGTGCCAGCAGCGCCCCGACAGGGGCTGGAAACACCATATATTTT
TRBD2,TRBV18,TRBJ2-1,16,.,CASSPGLGSSYNEQFF,TGTGCCAGCTCACCGGGACTAGGGAGCTCCTACAATGAGCAGTTCTTC
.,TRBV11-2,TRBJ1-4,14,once,CASSPDRQGGKLFF,TGTGCCAGCAGCCCGGACAGACAAGGGGGAAAACTGTTTTTT
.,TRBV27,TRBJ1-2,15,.,CASSSLRGGIGGYTF,TGTGCCAGCAGTTCCCTTCGGGGGGGGATAGGTGGCTACACCTTC
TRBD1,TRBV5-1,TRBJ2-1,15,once,CASSGTGDSYNEQFF,TGCGCCAGCAGCGGGACAGGGGACTCCTACAATGAGCAGTTCTTC
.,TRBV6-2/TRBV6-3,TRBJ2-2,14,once,CASSYEGETGELFF,TGTGCCAGCAGTTACGAGGGGGAAACCGGGGAGCTGTTTTTT
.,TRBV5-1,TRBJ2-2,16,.,CASSFIGQLNTGELFF,TGCGCCAGCAGCTTCATTGGACAGCTTAACACCGGGGAGCTGTTTTTT
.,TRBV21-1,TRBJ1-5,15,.,CASSKVARRGQPQHF,TGTGCCAGCAGCAAAGTGGCCAGGAGGGGTCAGCCCCAGCATTTT
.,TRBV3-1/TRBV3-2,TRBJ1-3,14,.,CASSQGDNGNTIYF,TGTGCCAGCAGCCAGGGTGATAATGGAAACACCATATATTTT
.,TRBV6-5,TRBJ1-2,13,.,CATKIPDVYGYTF,TGTGCCACCAAGATACCCGACGTGTATGGCTACACCTTC
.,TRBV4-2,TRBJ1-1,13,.,CASLGRLNTEAFF,TGTGCCAGTCTGGGACGCCTGAACACTGAAGCTTTCTTT
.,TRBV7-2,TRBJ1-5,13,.,CASSPSSNQPQHF,TGTGCCAGCAGCCCATCTAGCAATCAGCCCCAGCATTTT
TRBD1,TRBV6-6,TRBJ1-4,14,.,CASTPGQGGEKLFF,TGTGCCAGCACCCCGGGACAGGGCGGTGAAAAACTGTTTTTT